The T cell receptor beta chain under discussion was sequenced for a study of shared clonotypes between healthy human individuals. Study-wide findings and caveats: Generation of non-shared clonotypes was less probable than generation of clonotypes shared by all four donors.

CD45RO-negative, CCR7-selected cells formed the naive CD8 fraction, which excluded terminally differentiated effector memory CD45RA+ cells. This clone was found once. As yet, its antigen is unknown. Produced via immunoSEQ multiplex PCR; TCRdb's table is partial and in-frame only. Of about 800,000 clones listed, 96% are singletons. Input material: naive CD8+ T cells sorted from blood. The receptor was derived from a man younger than 45 in good health.

This CDR3 reads CSVQGLIYSNTEAFF. In nucleotides, the CDR3 is TGCAGCGTTCAGGGACTAATTTATTCGAACACTGAAGCTTTCTTT. The genes are TRBV29-1 and TRBJ1-1, with D maybe TRBD1 (5 bases). The germline V and J ends were trimmed by 5 bases and 1 base, with 17 bases remaining between them. The CDR3 consists of 15 residues. CDR1 and CDR2 from the germline V gene are SQVTM and ANQGSEA.